This note documents a single T cell receptor beta chain sequence. Its antigen remains unknown. This entry comes from a study of cytotoxic CD8 clonotypes in ibrutinib-treated CLL. As for the study in general: Response sampling took place at median roughly 12 months of treatment, range 6 to 36.

Germline trimming cut 0 bases from V and 7 bases from J; bases unmatched to any gene: 6. Germline CDR1 reads MNHEY; CDR2 reads SVGAGI. The CDR3 covers 14 residues. Profiling relied on immunoSEQ multiplex PCR, and the TCRdb table lists in-frame clones only, not all of them. Among over 200,000 clones listed, more than 70% were seen once. Whole-study results and caveats: Clonotypes that were public were uncommon, and they contracted or stayed stable on treatment.

This TCR was sampled from a human donor with chronic lymphocytic leukemia. The specimen was PBMCs, collected after 12 months of ibrutinib treatment. The chain couples TRBV6-5 to TRBJ2-7, with TRBD1 matching over 7 bases. The CDR3 loop is CASSYSNTDREQYF. DNA for the CDR3: TGTGCCAGCAGTTACTCGAATACGGACAGGGAGCAGTACTTC.